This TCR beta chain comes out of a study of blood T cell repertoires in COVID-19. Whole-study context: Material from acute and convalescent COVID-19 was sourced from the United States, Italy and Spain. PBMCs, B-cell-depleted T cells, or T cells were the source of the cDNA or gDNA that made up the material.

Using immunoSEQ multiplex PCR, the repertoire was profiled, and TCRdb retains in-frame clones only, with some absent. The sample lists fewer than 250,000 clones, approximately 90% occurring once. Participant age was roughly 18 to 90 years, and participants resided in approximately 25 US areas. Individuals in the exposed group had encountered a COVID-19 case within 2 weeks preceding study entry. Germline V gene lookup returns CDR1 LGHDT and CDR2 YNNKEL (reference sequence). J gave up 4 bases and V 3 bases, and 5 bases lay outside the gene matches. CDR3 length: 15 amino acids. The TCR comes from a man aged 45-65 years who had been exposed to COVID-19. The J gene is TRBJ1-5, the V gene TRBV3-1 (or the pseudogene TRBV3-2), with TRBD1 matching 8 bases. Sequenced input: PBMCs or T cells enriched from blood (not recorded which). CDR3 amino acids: CASSQWRDRNQPQHF. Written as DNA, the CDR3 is TGTGCCAGCAGCCAGTGGCGGGACAGGAATCAGCCCCAGCATTTT.